These 27 T cell receptor beta chains originate from one sample sequenced in a study of T-cell memory formation after mild COVID-19. TCRdb independently ran MiXCR on the 5' RACE reads; one entry per CDR3 protein. The sample holds about 190,000 distinct CDR3 sequences, around 20% seen once. The specimen sequenced was PBMCs or a T cell subset sorted from them (not recorded which). Source of these receptors: an adult woman who had mild COVID-19 (a few samples of this study predate the infection). Cell type and time point are not known.

The rearrangement links TRBV10-2 to TRBJ2-7; D is possibly TRBD1 (6 bases). Germline V gene lookup returns CDR1 WSHSY and CDR2 SAAADI. V was trimmed by 2 bases and J by 1 base, leaving 6 bases between them. The CDR3 has 13 residues. The CDR3 here is CASSEDRSYEQYF. The CDR3 nucleotides are TGCGCCAGCAGTGAGGACAGGTCCTACGAGCAGTACTTC.

The chain uses TRBV11-2 and TRBJ2-1; D call uncertain. V was cut by 5 bases and J by 4 bases, with 12 bases left in between. CDR3 length: 14 residues. In germline, CDR1 is SGHAT, CDR2 FQNNGV. The CDR3 is CASSMSPGYNEQFF. DNA of the CDR3: TGTGCCAGCAGCATGAGTCCCGGATACAATGAGCAGTTCTTC. The whole variable domain, filled in from reference TRBV11-2 and TRBJ2-1, reads EAGVAQSPRYKIIEKRQSVAFWCNPISGHATLYWYQQILGQGPKLLIQFQNNGVVDDSQLPKDRFSAERLKGVDSTLKIQPAKLEDSAVYLCASSMSPGYNEQFFGPGTRLTVL.

The chain combines TRBV30 with TRBJ2-3, with D maybe TRBD2 (6 bases). The CDR3 length is 16 residues. V was shortened by 0 bases and J by 2 bases, with 15 bases between the two germline ends. Germline lookup yields CDR1 GTSNPN and CDR2 SVGIG (reference sequence). CDR3 in amino acids: CAWSVGFGGYTDTQYF. The DNA for the CDR3 is TGTGCCTGGAGTGTTGGTTTCGGGGGATACACAGATACGCAGTATTTT.

The chain employs TRBV7-2 and TRBJ2-2; D uncertain. Trimming stripped 0 bases from V and 5 bases from J, with 13 bases between. The CDR3 is 16 residues long. CDR1 and CDR2 from the germline V gene are SGHTA and FQGNSA. The CDR3 DNA reads as TGTGCCAGCAGCTTAGCTGGCGGCCTCGGGACCGGGGAGCTGTTTTTT. Amino acid sequence: CASSLAGGLGTGELFF.

This clonotype was seen more than once but under ten times. One junction end disagrees with the germline gene, perhaps due to a read error. The V and J genes are TRBV3-1 and TRBJ1-1, with TRBD1 matching over 7 bases. CDR1 is LGHDT and CDR2 is YNNKEL in the germline V gene (reference sequence). The CDR3 sequence is 13 residues long. This CDR3 reads CASSKDRATEAFF. The CDR3 DNA follows: TGTGCCAGCAGCAAAGACAGGGCCACTGAAGCTTTCTTT.

This clonotype came up many times. The V call is TRBV29-1, the J call TRBJ2-3; 8 bases fit TRBD1. V lost 5 bases, J lost 5 bases, and 6 bases stayed unmatched. The CDR3 has 13 amino acids. From germline, CDR1 is SQVTM and CDR2 ANQGSEA. The CDR3 bases are TGCAGCGTTTCGCAGGGGGCCGGAGATACGCAGTATTTT. Translated, it gives CSVSQGAGDTQYF.

In this sample, this clonotype turned up many times. The genes are TRBV9 and TRBJ1-4; D remains ambiguous. The CDR3 runs to 14 residues. Trimming took 0 bases from V and 7 from J, leaving 10 bases between them. Per germline, CDR1 SGDLS and CDR2 YYNGEE. The CDR3 reads CASSVGRVTEKLFF. In DNA, the CDR3 is TGTGCCAGCAGCGTAGGCCGGGTAACTGAAAAACTGTTTTTT.

The chain is built from TRBV3-1 and TRBJ2-7; D gene unclear. Germline CDR1 and CDR2: LGHDT and YNNKEL (reference sequence). CDR3 size: 13 residues. V gave up 2 bases and J gave up 2 bases, with 7 bases separating them. DNA of the CDR3: TGTGCCAGCAGCCAACGTTCAGCCTACGAGCAGTACTTC. Translating it yields CASSQRSAYEQYF.

This chain connects TRBV20-1 to TRBJ1-1; D is undetermined. V lost 8 bases and J 1 base, leaving 17 bases between the germline ends. CDR3 size: 14 residues. CDR1 is DFQATT, CDR2 SNEGSKA, per germline (reference sequence). The CDR3 coding sequence is TGCAGTACCCGTCCGATCGGGAGGAACACTGAAGCTTTCTTT. Amino acids: CSTRPIGRNTEAFF.

This clonotype was picked up a small number of times. This rearrangement joins TRBV5-1 to TRBJ1-2; TRBD1 agrees at 7 bases. V gave up 4 bases and J gave up 4 bases; unmatched junction bases: 7. Germline V gene sequence: CDR1 SGHRS, CDR2 YFSETQ. This CDR3 spans 14 amino acids. For the CDR3, the DNA is TGCGCCAGCAGCCAAAATCAGGGGGGCTATGGCTACACCTTC. It codes for CASSQNQGGYGYTF.

The V call is TRBV29-1, the J call TRBJ2-1; tentative D call: TRBD1 (6 bases). There are 14 residues in the CDR3. Per the germline V gene, CDR1 is SQVTM and CDR2 is ANQGSEA. The V end lost 1 base, the J end lost 4 bases, and 11 bases lay between the germline ends. This CDR3 is CSVEGTENYNEQFF. The CDR3 DNA follows: TGCAGCGTTGAAGGGACAGAGAATTACAATGAGCAGTTCTTC.

The J gene is TRBJ1-3, the V gene TRBV20-1; a possible D gene is TRBD1 (5 bases). CDR3 length: 11 residues. The germline CDR1 and CDR2 sequences are DFQATT and SNEGSKA (reference sequence). DNA for the CDR3: TGCAGCGCGGGACGAGGAAACACCATATATTTT. Its translation: CSAGRGNTIYF.

This clonotype was observed a handful of times. V usage is TRBV29-1 and J usage is TRBJ2-3, with a weak D call TRBD1 (6 bases). This CDR3 spans 12 amino acids. CDR1 is SQVTM, CDR2 ANQGSEA, per germline. The V gene lost 4 bases and the J gene lost 1 base, with 6 bases spanning the gap. The CDR3 reads CSVGQGTDTQYF. CDR3 coding DNA: TGCAGCGTTGGACAGGGCACAGATACGCAGTATTTT.

The chain is built from TRBV6-2 or TRBV6-3 and TRBJ2-7, with 9 nucleotides matching TRBD2. Germline V gene lookup returns CDR1 MNHEY and CDR2 SVGEGT. J was trimmed by 2 bases and V by 8 bases; bases with no gene match: 7. This CDR3 region has 14 residues. CDR3 in amino acids: CASRRASGAYEQYF. The CDR3 DNA sequence: TGTGCCAGCCGGAGGGCTAGCGGGGCCTACGAGCAGTACTTC.

This clonotype was detected only a few times. CDR3 nucleotide sequence: TGCAGTGCTAGAGATCACGGGGGCTCAGGTTTAGAGCAGTTCTTC. It yields the protein CSARDHGGSGLEQFF. V is TRBV20-1 and J is TRBJ2-1; D is tentatively TRBD1 or TRBD2 (6 bases each). Germline lookup yields CDR1 DFQATT and CDR2 SNEGSKA (reference sequence). The V end lost 0 bases, the J end lost 10 bases, and 19 bases lay between the germline ends. CDR3 length equals 15 residues.

This clonotype came up a few times. The chain combines TRBV30 with TRBJ2-1, with 9 bases that match TRBD2. This CDR3 spans 13 amino acids. From germline, CDR1 is GTSNPN and CDR2 SVGIG (reference sequence). V shed 6 bases and J 10 bases; nucleotides not matched to a gene: 10. The CDR3 here is CACWASGTMEQFF. For the CDR3, the DNA is TGTGCCTGTTGGGCTAGCGGGACAATGGAGCAGTTCTTC.

V is TRBV3-1 and J is TRBJ1-1; the D gene is possibly TRBD1 (5 bases). Looked up from germline, CDR1 is LGHDT and CDR2 is YNNKEL (reference sequence). The CDR3 is 14 amino acids. Trimming took 2 bases from V and 2 from J, leaving 9 bases between them. The CDR3 DNA follows: TGTGCCAGCAGCCAATACGACAGTAACACTGAAGCTTTCTTT. Its protein product is CASSQYDSNTEAFF.

Many counts were recorded for this clonotype. The chain has TRBV7-2 and TRBJ2-3; D is unresolved. CDR1 SGHTA and CDR2 FQGNSA come from the germline V gene. V lost 1 base and J 2 bases, leaving 10 bases between the germline ends. CDR3 size: 15 residues. The CDR3 sequence is CASSLGLAATDTQYF. The CDR3 DNA is TGTGCCAGCAGCTTAGGTTTGGCGGCCACAGATACGCAGTATTTT.

This clonotype was seen more than once but under ten times. V is TRBV15 and J is TRBJ1-1; a weak D match, TRBD1 (5 bases). Per the germline V gene, CDR1 is LNHNV and CDR2 is YYDKDF (reference sequence). The CDR3 is made up of 15 amino acids. V lost 0 bases, J lost 4 bases, and 12 bases lay in between. The CDR3 is CATSRDFKRGTEAFF. CDR3 nucleotides: TGTGCCACCAGCAGAGATTTCAAGAGGGGCACTGAAGCTTTCTTT.

This chain links TRBV11-1 with TRBJ2-5; D might be TRBD2 (6 bases). CDR1 is SGHAT and CDR2 is FQDESV in the germline V gene (reference sequence). CDR3 length: 12 amino acids. With 7 bases removed from V and 4 bases from J, the gap between germline ends came to 10 bases. In DNA form, the CDR3 reads TGTGCCAGCACTCAGGGAGGAGAGACCCAGTACTTC. This gives the protein CASTQGGETQYF.

The sample holds one count of this clonotype. The rearrangement joins TRBV20-1 to TRBJ2-3, with a weak D call TRBD1 (5 bases). This CDR3 region has 13 residues. Trimming left V 3 bases short and J 2 bases short, with 9 bases between. Germline-derived CDR1 and CDR2 are DFQATT and SNEGSKA (reference sequence). The CDR3 loop is CSARDGHTDTQYF. In nucleotides, the CDR3 is TGCAGTGCTAGGGACGGACACACAGATACGCAGTATTTT.

The chain couples TRBV7-2 to TRBJ1-2, with D maybe TRBD1 (6 bases). Germline-derived CDR1 and CDR2 are SGHTA and FQGNSA. There are 13 residues in the CDR3. V was shortened by 3 bases and J by 6 bases, with 11 bases between the two germline ends. The CDR3 loop reads CASSLGATDGYTF. CDR3 coding DNA: TGTGCCAGCAGCTTGGGGGCCACGGATGGCTACACCTTC. Supplemented by reference TRBV7-2 and TRBJ1-2, the full variable domain reads GAGVSQSPSNKVTEKGKDVELRCDPISGHTALYWYRQSLGQGLEFLIYFQGNSAPDKSGLPSDRFSAERTGGSVSTLTIQRTQQEDSAVYLCASSLGATDGYTFGSGTRLTVV.

This clonotype has more than one count but fewer than ten. The chain is built from TRBV5-6 and TRBJ2-5; D call uncertain. The germline V gene encodes CDR1 SGHDT and CDR2 YYEEEE. CDR3 length: 13 amino acids. V was clipped by 6 bases and J by 2 bases, with 11 bases between them. CDR3 in amino acids: CASTGLGQETQYF. Here the CDR3 DNA reads TGTGCCAGCACCGGCTTGGGGCAAGAGACCCAGTACTTC. Variable domain in full (rest from reference TRBV5-6 and TRBJ2-5): DAGVTQSPTHLIKTRGQQVTLRCSPKSGHDTVSWYQQALGQGPQFIFQYYEEEERQRGNFPDRFSGHQFPNYSSELNVNALLLGDSALYLCASTGLGQETQYFGPGTRLLVL.

V is TRBV6-2 or TRBV6-3 and J is TRBJ2-6; TRBD2 is a possible D gene (7 bases). V was cut by 8 bases and J by 4 bases, with 15 bases left in between. CDR1 and CDR2 from the germline V gene are MNHEY and SVGEGT. The CDR3 is made up of 15 amino acids. The CDR3 DNA is TGTGCCAGCGGTCGGGGGGCGAAGGGGGCCAACGTCCTGACTTTC. This encodes CASGRGAKGANVLTF.

This clonotype is labeled medium-sized. This chain uses TRBV6-2 or TRBV6-3 with TRBJ2-1; tentatively, D is TRBD1 or TRBD2 (5 bases each). The CDR3 is 16 amino acids. The V gene's germline CDR1 is MNHEY and CDR2 SVGEGT. Between the trimmed V and J ends, which lost 5 bases and 0 bases, there was a span of 14 bases. The CDR3 loop reads CASSDPGTLSYNEQFF. The CDR3, as DNA: TGTGCCAGCAGTGACCCCGGGACGCTCTCCTACAATGAGCAGTTCTTC.

This clonotype has at least ten counts. The CDR3 here is CASSLSDRRYTGELFF. CDR3 DNA: TGTGCCAGCAGCCTTTCGGACAGGCGATACACCGGGGAGCTGTTTTTT. This chain links TRBV7-8 with TRBJ2-2; 7 bases line up with TRBD1. V shed 5 bases and J 3 bases; nucleotides not matched to a gene: 9. Germline CDR1 is SGHVS and CDR2 is FQNEAQ. CDR3 length equals 16 residues.

This clonotype has just a few counts. The chain has TRBV7-8 and TRBJ2-7, with D uncertain. The CDR3 length is 16 residues. Germline V CDR1 and CDR2: SGHVS, FQNEAQ. The V gene lost 4 bases and the J gene lost 0 bases, with 16 bases spanning the gap. This CDR3 reads CASSSAGIGLSYEQYF. The CDR3, as DNA: TGTGCCAGCAGCTCGGCAGGTATCGGTCTCTCCTACGAGCAGTACTTC.